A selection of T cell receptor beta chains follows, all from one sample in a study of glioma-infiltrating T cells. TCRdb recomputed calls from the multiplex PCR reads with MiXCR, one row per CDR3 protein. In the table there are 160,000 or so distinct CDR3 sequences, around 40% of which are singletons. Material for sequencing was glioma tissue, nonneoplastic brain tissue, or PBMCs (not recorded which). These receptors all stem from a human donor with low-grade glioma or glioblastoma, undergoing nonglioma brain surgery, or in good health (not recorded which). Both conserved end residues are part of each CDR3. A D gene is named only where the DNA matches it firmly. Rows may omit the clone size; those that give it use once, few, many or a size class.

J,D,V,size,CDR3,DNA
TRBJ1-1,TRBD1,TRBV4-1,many,CASSQGQGAVGTEAFF,TGCGCCAGCAGCCAAGGGCAGGGGGCGGTAGGCACTGAAGCTTTCTTT
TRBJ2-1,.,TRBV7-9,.,CASGVGNEQFF,TGTGCCAGCGGGGTTGGCAATGAGCAGTTCTTC
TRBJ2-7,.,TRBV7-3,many,CASSPNLSSGEQYF,TGTGCCAGCAGCCCCAATTTGTCCAGCGGGGAGCAGTACTTC
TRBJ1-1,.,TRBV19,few,CASSIPTGNTEAFF,TGTGCCAGTAGTATCCCGACTGGGAACACTGAAGCTTTCTTT
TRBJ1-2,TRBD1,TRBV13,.,CASSLNRGVDGYTF,TGTGCCAGCAGCTTAAACAGGGGAGTCGATGGCTACACCTTC
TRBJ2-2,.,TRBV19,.,CASSSGISRTGELFF,TGTGCCAGTAGTAGCGGGATATCACGGACCGGGGAGCTGTTTTTT
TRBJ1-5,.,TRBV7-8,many,CASSLIGDGAAPQHF,TGTGCCAGCAGCTTAATAGGGGACGGAGCGGCGCCCCAGCATTTT
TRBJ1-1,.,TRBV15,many,CATSTGGAANTEAFF,TGTGCCACCAGCACGGGGGGGGCAGCGAACACTGAAGCTTTCTTT
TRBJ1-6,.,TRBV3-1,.,CASSLRASQRNSPLHF,TGTGCCAGCAGCTTAAGGGCCAGCCAGCGAAATTCACCCCTCCACTTT
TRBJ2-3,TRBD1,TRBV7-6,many,CASSFEGAATDTQYF,TGTGCCAGCAGCTTCGAGGGGGCGGCAACAGATACGCAGTATTTT
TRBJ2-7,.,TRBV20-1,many,CSAITGISAYEQYF,TGCAGTGCTATAACAGGGATCTCGGCCTACGAGCAGTACTTC
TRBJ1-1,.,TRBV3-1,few,CASSQGVSGEAFF,TGTGCCAGCAGCCAAGGCGTCAGCGGGGAAGCTTTCTTT
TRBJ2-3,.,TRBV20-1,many,CSATRDRRDTQYF,TGCAGTGCTACCCGGGACCGGAGGGATACGCAGTATTTT
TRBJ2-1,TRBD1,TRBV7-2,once,CASSLMDRGDERFF,TGTGCCAGCAGCTTAATGGACAGGGGGGATGAGCGGTTCTTC
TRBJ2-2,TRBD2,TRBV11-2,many,CASSPLASGTGELFF,TGTGCCAGCAGCCCCCTGGCTAGCGGGACTGGGGAGCTGTTTTTT
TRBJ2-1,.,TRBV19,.,CASSTLFEEFF,TGTGCCAGTAGTACCTTATTTGAAGAGTTCTTC
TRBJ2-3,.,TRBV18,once,CASRPGRIKDTQYF,TGTGCCAGCCGACCGGGACGGATCAAAGATACGCAGTATTTT
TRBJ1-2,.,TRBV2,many,CASSPTTGYYGYTF,TGTGCCAGCAGTCCAACTACAGGGTACTATGGCTACACCTTC
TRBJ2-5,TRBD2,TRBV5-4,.,CASSGWTSGKETQYF,TGTGCCAGCAGCGGATGGACTAGCGGGAAAGAGACCCAGTACTTC
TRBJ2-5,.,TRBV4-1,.,CASSPAWGYVRETQYF,TGCGCCAGCAGCCCCGCGTGGGGGTATGTACGAGAGACCCAGTACTTC
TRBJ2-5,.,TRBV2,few,CASSPVTPGETQYF,TGTGCCAGCAGTCCCGTCACCCCCGGGGAGACCCAGTACTTC
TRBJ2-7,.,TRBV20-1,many,CSARVGSSYEQYF,TGCAGTGCTAGAGTAGGGAGCTCCTACGAGCAGTACTTC
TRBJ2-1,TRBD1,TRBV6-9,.,CASSYHTETGVIYNEQFF,TGTGCCAGCAGTTACCATACAGAGACAGGGGTAATCTACAATGAGCAGTTCTTC
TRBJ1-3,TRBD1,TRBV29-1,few,CSASTGGNTIYF,TGCAGCGCCTCGACAGGGGGAAACACCATATATTTT
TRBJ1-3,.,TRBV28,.,CASSLSQLSGSTIYF,TGTGCCAGCAGTTTATCACAGCTATCTGGAAGCACCATATATTTT
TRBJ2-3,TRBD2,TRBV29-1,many,CSVGVSGSLFDTQYF,TGCAGCGTTGGGGTTAGCGGGAGCTTGTTCGATACGCAGTATTTT
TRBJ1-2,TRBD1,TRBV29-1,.,CSVEGQGNYGYTF,TGCAGCGTGGAAGGACAGGGTAACTATGGCTACACCTTC
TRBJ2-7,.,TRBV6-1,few,CAAHGGGPYEQYF,TGTGCCGCTCACGGGGGCGGACCCTACGAGCAGTACTTC
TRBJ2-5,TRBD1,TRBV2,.,CASSEDRGYETQYF,TGTGCCAGCAGCGAAGACAGGGGCTACGAGACCCAGTACTTC
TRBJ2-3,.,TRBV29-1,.,CSVEEAGDTQYF,TGCAGCGTTGAAGAAGCAGGGGATACGCAGTATTTT